Listed below are T cell receptor beta chains from one sample, sequenced in a study of blood T cells in healthy people across ages. TCRdb passed the 5' RACE reads through MiXCR, listing each CDR3 protein once. The table lists approximately 1,100,000 distinct CDR3 sequences, 40% to 50% of them singletons. The sequenced material came from blood. These receptors originate from a woman aged 60-75 years in good health. Each CDR3 is given with its conserved first and last residue. A D gene is named only where the DNA matches it firmly. Expanded clones are given a class, and other clones once, few, many or no size at all.

CDR3 length,V gene,clone size,D gene,J gene,CDR3 protein,CDR3 DNA
14,TRBV24-1,NA,TRBD2,TRBJ2-7,CATSETGGENEQYF,TGTGCCACCAGTGAGACGGGAGGAGAGAACGAGCAGTACTTC
13,TRBV10-3,few,NA,TRBJ2-7,CAISPRISYEQYF,TGTGCCATCAGCCCAAGGATCTCCTACGAGCAGTACTTC
15,TRBV11-2,few,TRBD2,TRBJ2-5,CASSLGGGRGETQYF,TGTGCCAGCAGCTTAGGGGGCGGGAGGGGGGAGACCCAGTACTTC
14,TRBV5-1,NA,NA,TRBJ2-7,CASSMQTASYEQYF,TGCGCCAGCAGCATGCAGACAGCGTCCTACGAGCAGTACTTC
14,TRBV3-1,NA,TRBD1,TRBJ1-1,CASSKTGDPTEAFF,TGTGCCAGCAGTAAGACAGGGGATCCCACTGAAGCTTTCTTT
15,TRBV12-3/TRBV12-4,once,TRBD1,TRBJ2-2,CASSLTARGTGELFF,TGTGCCAGCAGTCTAACGGCCAGGGGGACCGGGGAGCTGTTTTTT
12,TRBV4-1,few,NA,TRBJ1-2,CASSQEQDGYTF,TGCGCCAGCAGCCAAGAGCAGGACGGCTACACCTTC
13,TRBV7-3,few,NA,TRBJ2-5,CATLRPVGETQYF,TGTGCCACCCTCCGACCGGTCGGGGAGACCCAGTACTTC
16,TRBV3-1,few,TRBD2,TRBJ2-7,CASSQDTPGGPEEQYF,TGTGCCAGCAGCCAAGATACCCCGGGAGGGCCTGAAGAGCAGTACTTC
14,TRBV27,few,TRBD1,TRBJ2-2,CASRDRGDTGELFF,TGTGCCAGCAGGGACAGGGGCGACACCGGGGAGCTGTTTTTT
15,TRBV7-9,NA,TRBD2,TRBJ2-1,CASSTRTSGTNEQFF,TGTGCCAGCAGCACCAGGACTAGCGGTACCAATGAGCAGTTCTTC
15,TRBV4-2,NA,NA,TRBJ2-2,CASSQEAERTGELFF,TGTGCCAGCAGCCAAGAGGCGGAGCGCACCGGGGAGCTGTTTTTT
13,TRBV20-1,many,TRBD1,TRBJ2-7,CSASDRSSYEQYF,TGCAGTGCATCGGACAGGAGCTCCTACGAGCAGTACTTC
15,TRBV11-2,few,NA,TRBJ2-7,CASSLFLGAGSEQYF,TGTGCCAGCAGCTTATTTTTGGGGGCAGGGTCCGAGCAGTACTTC
14,TRBV10-3,few,TRBD2,TRBJ2-7,CAISFGLAGDEQYF,TGTGCCATCAGTTTTGGCCTAGCGGGTGATGAGCAGTACTTC
14,TRBV4-2,once,NA,TRBJ2-2,CASSYRRGTGELFF,TGTGCCAGCAGCTATCGGCGCGGGACCGGGGAGCTGTTTTTT
15,TRBV7-3,NA,NA,TRBJ2-5,CASSPVGQPQETQYF,TGTGCCAGCAGCCCCGTCGGACAGCCACAAGAGACCCAGTACTTC
15,TRBV30,NA,NA,TRBJ1-5,CAWSVRQDNNQPQHF,TGTGCCTGGAGTGTACGACAGGATAACAATCAGCCCCAGCATTTT
14,TRBV20-1,NA,TRBD1,TRBJ1-4,CSAWTGPPLGKLFF,TGCAGTGCTTGGACAGGGCCACCGTTGGGAAAACTGTTTTTT
17,TRBV10-3,NA,TRBD2,TRBJ2-1,CAISDTSGRQTYNEQFF,TGTGCCATCAGTGATACTAGCGGGAGGCAAACCTACAATGAGCAGTTCTTC
15,TRBV5-1,many,TRBD1,TRBJ2-7,CASSLAPGQGYEQYF,TGCGCCAGCAGCTTGGCCCCGGGACAGGGCTACGAGCAGTACTTC
14,TRBV28,few,NA,TRBJ2-7,CASSTALVRYEQYF,TGTGCCAGCAGTACCGCACTAGTACGCTACGAGCAGTACTTC
14,TRBV7-2,NA,NA,TRBJ2-7,CASSSAGPPSEQYF,TGTGCCAGCAGCTCCGCGGGACCACCCTCCGAGCAGTACTTC
17,TRBV18,NA,NA,TRBJ1-5,CASSPYRVPYSNQPQHF,TGTGCCAGCTCACCCTACAGGGTCCCTTATAGCAATCAGCCCCAGCATTTT
14,TRBV6-5,few,TRBD2,TRBJ2-7,CASSYSRTSYEQYF,TGTGCCAGCAGTTACTCGAGGACTAGCTACGAGCAGTACTTC
11,TRBV7-9,few,NA,TRBJ2-7,CASSLLHEQYF,TGTGCCAGCAGCTTATTGCACGAGCAGTACTTC
13,TRBV7-9,few,NA,TRBJ2-7,CASSPGLPHEQYF,TGTGCCAGCAGCCCAGGGCTGCCCCACGAGCAGTACTTC
15,TRBV25-1,few,NA,TRBJ2-4,CASSEPTGWTNIQYF,TGTGCCAGCAGTGAACCAACAGGGTGGACAAACATTCAGTACTTC
17,TRBV6-2/TRBV6-3,NA,NA,TRBJ2-6,CASRRGRVSSGANVLTF,TGTGCCAGCAGAAGGGGGAGGGTAAGCTCTGGGGCCAACGTCCTGACTTTC
15,TRBV15,many,NA,TRBJ2-7,CATSRVTGSSYEQYF,TGTGCCACCAGCAGAGTAACAGGGAGCTCCTACGAGCAGTACTTC
15,TRBV9,NA,NA,TRBJ2-7,CASSVGWGISYEQYF,TGTGCCAGCAGCGTAGGATGGGGAATCTCCTACGAGCAGTACTTC
14,TRBV10-3,NA,NA,TRBJ2-7,CAISEGTGSYEQYF,TGTGCCATCAGTGAGGGGACGGGATCCTACGAGCAGTACTTC
13,TRBV6-5,NA,NA,TRBJ2-5,CASSPDWRETQYF,TGTGCCAGCAGCCCCGACTGGCGGGAGACCCAGTACTTC
14,TRBV5-1,few,NA,TRBJ2-1,CASSLPSAYNEQFF,TGCGCCAGCAGCTTGCCTAGCGCGTACAATGAGCAGTTCTTC
11,TRBV20-1,NA,NA,TRBJ2-1,CSATLYNEQFF,TGCAGTGCTACCTTATACAATGAGCAGTTCTTC
15,TRBV5-1,NA,TRBD2,TRBJ2-1,CASSLARGGNNEQFF,TGCGCCAGCAGCTTGGCCCGCGGGGGTAACAATGAGCAGTTCTTC
13,TRBV7-9,NA,TRBD2,TRBJ2-1,CASKGTSGSSQFF,TGTGCCAGCAAAGGGACTAGCGGGAGTTCGCAGTTCTTC
17,TRBV27,few,NA,TRBJ2-3,CASKSGGGAHRTDTQYF,TGTGCCAGCAAATCGGGTGGGGGGGCCCATAGGACAGATACGCAGTATTTT
15,TRBV11-2,few,NA,TRBJ2-3,CASSPGSLYTDTQYF,TGTGCCAGCAGCCCCGGGTCCTTATACACAGATACGCAGTATTTT